The 27 T cell receptor beta chains below all came from one sample that was sequenced in a study of OX40 agonist ivuxolimab in advanced cancers. Only in-frame clones appear in the TCRdb table, and some are missing; sequencing was by immunoSEQ multiplex PCR. This sample has under 70,000 clones; about 85% occur once, and the top ten carry around 2%. Here the sequenced sample was CD4+ or CD8+ T cells sorted from blood, taken in a trial of the OX40 agonist ivuxolimab. The source of these receptors is an adult with an advanced solid tumor such as melanoma, head and neck, liver or kidney cancer.

This chain uses TRBV2 with TRBJ2-1, with 7 bases fitting TRBD1. The CDR3 loop spans 15 amino acids. Germline V CDR1 and CDR2: SNHLY, FYNNEI. The ends lost 6 bases at V and 7 bases at J; junction bases unmatched: 12. The CDR3 sequence is CASSPPGQPGNEQFF. The CDR3 DNA sequence: TGTGCCAGCAGCCCCCCGGGACAGCCTGGGAATGAGCAGTTCTTC.

The rearrangement links TRBV9 to TRBJ2-3; the D gene is possibly TRBD2 (6 bases). The CDR3 length is 16 residues. Germline V gene sequence: CDR1 SGDLS, CDR2 YYNGEE. V was trimmed by 0 bases and J by 5 bases, leaving 16 bases between them. The CDR3 DNA is TGTGCCAGCAGCGTAGAAGGACATACCGGGGGAGATACGCAGTATTTT. Translation: CASSVEGHTGGDTQYF.

The chain carries TRBV19 and TRBJ2-6; no clear D. In germline, CDR1 is LNHDA, CDR2 SQIVND (reference sequence). With 9 bases removed from V and 2 bases from J, the gap between germline ends came to 8 bases. The CDR3 extends over 13 amino acids. CDR3 residues: CASRSTGANVLTF. CDR3 DNA sequence: TGTGCCAGCCGTAGCACTGGGGCCAACGTCCTGACTTTC.

The chain employs TRBV10-3 and TRBJ1-4; a possible D gene is TRBD1 (6 bases). The V gene lost 3 bases and the J gene lost 3 bases, with 8 bases spanning the gap. Per germline, CDR1 ENHRY and CDR2 SYGVKD. The CDR3 has 14 amino acids. The CDR3 DNA reads as TGTGCCATCAGTGATCCAGGGGCTAATGAAAAACTGTTTTTT. It yields the protein CAISDPGANEKLFF.

The rearrangement joins TRBV18 to TRBJ2-5; TRBD1 is a possible D gene (6 bases). The CDR3 covers 17 residues. Germline CDR1 KGHSH, CDR2 LQKENI. Trimming pared 0 bases from V and 4 bases from J, leaving 18 bases between. In DNA, the CDR3 is TGTGCCAGCTCACCACCAGGGGGTGCGGTTATCGGAGAGACCCAGTACTTC. It translates to CASSPPGGAVIGETQYF.

With respect to this clone: Other DNA sequences in this specimen translate into the identical CDR3. The V and J genes are TRBV7-2 and TRBJ1-5; 7 positions match TRBD1. The germline CDR1 and CDR2 sequences are SGHTA and FQGNSA. The V segment lost 5 bases and the J segment 2 bases; nucleotides outside the gene matches: 6. This CDR3 has 15 residues. The CDR3 region is CASSPYQGGNQPQHF. The CDR3 DNA is TGTGCCAGCAGCCCCTACCAGGGGGGCAATCAGCCCCAGCATTTT.

The table lists this clone with a count of one. V and J are TRBV7-3 and TRBJ2-1, with 8 bases lining up with TRBD1. The CDR3 has 14 residues. Per the germline V gene, CDR1 is SGHTA and CDR2 is FQGTGA. V lost 7 bases, J lost 5 bases, and 7 bases stayed unmatched. CDR3 sequence (DNA): TGTGCCAGCAATGACAGGGGTCTAAACAATGAGCAGTTCTTC. Protein sequence: CASNDRGLNNEQFF.

This clone was detected once. The rearrangement joins TRBV14 to TRBJ2-3; maybe TRBD1 (6 bases). V lost 1 base, J lost 6 bases, and 8 bases lay in between. Germline V gene lookup returns CDR1 SGHDN and CDR2 FVKESK. The CDR3 spans 13 residues. The CDR3 bases are TGTGCCAGCAGCCAAGGACAGGCGGATACGCAGTATTTT. Translated, it gives CASSQGQADTQYF.

The chain combines TRBV5-4 with TRBJ2-2; perhaps TRBD2 as D (5 bases). The V and J ends lost 7 bases and 2 bases respectively, with 12 bases between them. CDR3 length: 14 residues. The V gene's germline CDR1 is SGHNT and CDR2 YYREEE (reference sequence). The CDR3 sequence: CASSERKNTGELFF. The CDR3 nucleotides are TGTGCCAGCTCCGAGCGGAAAAACACCGGGGAGCTGTTTTTT.

This clone turned up a few times. The rearrangement uses TRBV27 and TRBJ2-4, with 8 bases identical to TRBD2. V shed 5 bases, J shed 4 bases, and the junction held 10 bases outside the gene matches. Germline V lookup: CDR1 MNHEY, CDR2 SMNVEV (reference sequence). The CDR3 totals 16 residues. The CDR3 protein is CASSPSGTSSKNIQYF. CDR3 bases: TGTGCCAGCAGTCCTTCCGGGACTAGTTCAAAAAACATTCAGTACTTC.

The chain recombines TRBV5-1 with TRBJ1-5; D possibly corresponds to TRBD1 (6 bases). The CDR3 is 14 residues long. Germline V lookup: CDR1 SGHRS, CDR2 YFSETQ. V lost 5 bases and J lost 1, with 10 bases in between. The CDR3 DNA follows: TGCGCCAGCAGTCCCGACAGGAGCAATCAGCCCCAGCATTTT. Translating gives CASSPDRSNQPQHF.

This clone is a singleton in its sample. The rearrangement uses TRBV18 and TRBJ1-5, with D unresolved. Trimming stripped 3 bases from V and 1 base from J, with 4 bases between. Germline lookup yields CDR1 KGHSH and CDR2 LQKENI. The CDR3 totals 13 residues. The CDR3 coding sequence is TGTGCCAGCTCACCCGAGAGCAATCAGCCCCAGCATTTT. Amino acid sequence: CASSPESNQPQHF.

The chain employs TRBV7-9 and TRBJ2-3, with TRBD2 identical over 11 bases. Trimming cost V 5 bases and J 0 bases; bases outside gene matches: 7. CDR1 and CDR2 (germline): SEHNR, FQNEAQ (reference sequence). The CDR3 is 17 amino acids. The CDR3 DNA reads as TGTGCCAGCAGCCGCCCGACTAGCGGGGCCAGCACAGATACGCAGTATTTT. It codes for CASSRPTSGASTDTQYF.

The V and J genes are TRBV7-3 and TRBJ2-1; either TRBD1 or TRBD2 may fit D (5 bases each). V was cut by 0 bases and J by 0 bases, with 6 bases left in between. The CDR3 spans 15 residues. The germline V gene has CDR1 SGHTA and CDR2 FQGTGA. CDR3 sequence: CASSLTGGSYNEQFF. CDR3 DNA sequence: TGTGCCAGCAGCTTAACTGGGGGCTCCTACAATGAGCAGTTCTTC.

This sequence joins TRBV6-1 and TRBJ2-3; D may be TRBD2 (6 bases). With 1 base removed from V and 2 bases from J, the gap between germline ends came to 7 bases. There are 14 residues in the CDR3. The germline V gene has CDR1 MNHNS and CDR2 SASEGT. CDR3 loop: CASSEGRVTDTQYF. CDR3 nucleotides: TGTGCCAGCAGTGAAGGGAGGGTCACAGATACGCAGTATTTT.

This rearrangement joins TRBV27 to TRBJ1-1; D may be TRBD1 (6 bases). In germline, CDR1 is MNHEY, CDR2 SMNVEV (reference sequence). CDR3 length: 15 amino acids. Deletions cut 8 bases from V and 4 bases from J, with 20 bases between. The CDR3 bases are TGTGCCAGCTCGACCCGGGTGCAGGGGAGCACTGAAGCTTTCTTT. This codes for CASSTRVQGSTEAFF.

V usage is TRBV6-1 and J usage is TRBJ1-5, with a possible D match to TRBD1 (5 bases). Germline V gene sequence: CDR1 MNHNS, CDR2 SASEGT. V was pared by 4 bases and J by 6 bases, with 10 bases between. The CDR3 runs 13 residues. CDR3 nucleotide sequence: TGTGCCAGCAGTGGAGGGGTGAGTCAGCCCCAGCATTTT. As protein: CASSGGVSQPQHF.

This chain links TRBV5-1 with TRBJ2-2; D gene ambiguous. Trimming removed 4 bases at V and 4 bases at J, with 14 bases between. Germline CDR1 reads SGHRS; CDR2 reads YFSETQ. The CDR3 runs 15 residues. This CDR3 is CASSADLAGTGELFF. The CDR3 nucleotides are TGCGCCAGCAGCGCGGACCTCGCCGGCACCGGGGAGCTGTTTTTT.

V is TRBV5-4 and J is TRBJ2-3; 8 bases are a match to TRBD1. The J segment lost 4 bases and the V segment lost 4 bases, leaving 11 bases of the junction unmatched. This CDR3 comprises 16 residues. The germline V gene has CDR1 SGHNT and CDR2 YYREEE (reference sequence). CDR3: CASSAAPGQASDTQYF. CDR3 DNA sequence: TGTGCCAGCAGCGCTGCGCCGGGACAGGCGTCAGATACGCAGTATTTT.

This chain uses TRBV7-8 with TRBJ2-5; TRBD2 is a possible D gene (5 bases). The CDR3 loop spans 14 amino acids. Germline CDR1 SGHVS, CDR2 FQNEAQ. V was trimmed by 1 base and J by 4 bases, leaving 10 bases between them. The CDR3 coding sequence is TGTGCCAGCAGCTTAGGCGAGAGCGGAGAGACCCAGTACTTC. Translation gives CASSLGESGETQYF.

The chain employs TRBV15 and TRBJ1-6; 9 nucleotides agree with TRBD1. Germline-derived CDR1 and CDR2 are LNHNV and YYDKDF (reference sequence). The CDR3 consists of 14 residues. Germline trimming cut 7 bases from V and 8 bases from J; bases unmatched to any gene: 6. Written as DNA, the CDR3 is TGTGCCACCACCCGGGACAGGGCGCATTCACCCCTCCACTTT. It is translated as CATTRDRAHSPLHF.

The chain is built from TRBV6-1 and TRBJ1-5; D is unresolved. The V end was cut by 6 bases, the J end by 7 bases, with 19 bases between. CDR1 and CDR2 from the germline V gene are MNHNS and SASEGT. The CDR3 extends over 15 amino acids. The CDR3 protein is CASRGGRAEGQPQHF. CDR3 nucleotide sequence: TGTGCCAGCAGAGGCGGCCGGGCAGAGGGACAGCCCCAGCATTTT.

The rearrangement joins TRBV19 to TRBJ2-3, with 7 bases identical to TRBD2. Germline V gene lookup returns CDR1 LNHDA and CDR2 SQIVND (reference sequence). This CDR3 region has 16 residues. V was clipped by 5 bases and J by 0 bases; unmatched bases: 8. The CDR3: CASSGTNHPSTDTQYF. The DNA of the CDR3 is TGTGCCAGTAGTGGGACTAACCATCCTAGCACAGATACGCAGTATTTT.

This clone was observed once. J is TRBJ2-5 and V is TRBV5-1, with a weak D call TRBD1 (7 bases). The CDR3 runs 14 residues. Germline-derived CDR1 and CDR2 are SGHRS and YFSETQ. V was cut by 10 bases and J by 3 bases, with 19 bases left in between. The CDR3 bases are TGCGCCGGGCATTCCAGGGGGGCCAAAGAGACCCAGTACTTC. This gives the protein CAGHSRGAKETQYF.

V is TRBV28 and J is TRBJ1-3, with 9 bases aligning to TRBD1. CDR3 size: 14 residues. J gave up 4 bases and V 4 bases, and 2 bases lay outside the gene matches. In germline, CDR1 is MDHEN, CDR2 SYDVKM. CDR3 amino acids: CASSSGTGGNTIYF. The CDR3 coding sequence is TGTGCCAGCAGTTCCGGGACAGGGGGAAACACCATATATTTT.

V gene TRBV18 combines with J gene TRBJ2-5, with D possibly TRBD2 on 6 matching bases. Trimming took off 3 bases at V and 1 base at J, with 9 bases between the two ends. CDR1 is KGHSH, CDR2 LQKENI, per germline. CDR3 length equals 14 residues. CDR3 sequence: CASSPGLSQETQYF. For the CDR3, the DNA is TGTGCCAGCTCACCTGGACTATCCCAAGAGACCCAGTACTTC.

The chain couples TRBV11-2 to TRBJ1-1, with D possibly matching TRBD1 (6 bases). Germline CDR1 reads SGHAT; CDR2 reads FQNNGV. Trimming cost V 5 bases and J 7 bases, with 20 bases left between them. This CDR3 region has 15 residues. The CDR3 loop reads CASSLTGDTGGEAFF. The CDR3 DNA sequence: TGTGCCAGCAGCCTAACGGGGGACACTGGGGGTGAAGCTTTCTTT. The full variable domain, in which reference TRBV11-2 and TRBJ1-1 provide the parts outside the CDR3, is EAGVAQSPRYKIIEKRQSVAFWCNPISGHATLYWYQQILGQGPKLLIQFQNNGVVDDSQLPKDRFSAERLKGVDSTLKIQPAKLEDSAVYLCASSLTGDTGGEAFFGQGTRLTVV.